The 32 T cell receptor beta chains presented below share a single source sample, sequenced in a study of radiotherapy plus CTLA-4 blockade in lung cancer. Using immunoSEQ multiplex PCR, the repertoire was profiled, and TCRdb retains in-frame clones only, with some absent. The sample contains tens of thousands of clones, almost 85% of which appear only once. This specimen was peripheral blood, taken from a patient treated with radiotherapy plus ipilimumab. These receptors all come from a human donor with non-small cell lung cancer whose response to radiotherapy plus ipilimumab could not be evaluated.

The CDR3 protein is CASSIRSDRGEKLFF. The CDR3 DNA is TGTGCCAGCAGTATAAGGTCGGACAGGGGTGAAAAACTGTTTTTT. This chain connects TRBV28 to TRBJ1-4; 9 bases line up with TRBD1. The CDR3 covers 15 residues. V lost 5 bases, J lost 7 bases, and 8 bases stayed unmatched. Germline assignment: CDR1 MDHEN and CDR2 SYDVKM.

The gene calls are TRBV2 and TRBJ1-5, with a weak D call TRBD1 (5 bases). Between the trimmed V and J ends, which lost 5 bases and 5 bases, there was a span of 10 bases. This CDR3 spans 13 amino acids. Germline V gene data show CDR1 as SNHLY and CDR2 as FYNNEI. CDR3 region: CASSSDRDQPQHF. The CDR3, as DNA: TGTGCCAGCAGTTCAGACAGAGATCAGCCCCAGCATTTT.

This chain uses TRBV7-9 with TRBJ2-2; 10 bases fit TRBD1. The CDR3 extends over 17 amino acids. CDR1 SEHNR and CDR2 FQNEAQ come from the germline V gene (reference sequence). Trimming at V came to 4 bases and at J to 3 bases, leaving 8 bases not matched to a gene. The CDR3 loop is CASSSEVDRGDTGELFF. DNA for the CDR3: TGTGCCAGCAGCTCGGAAGTGGACAGGGGGGACACCGGGGAGCTGTTTTTT.

The rearrangement joins TRBV5-1 to TRBJ2-1; D might be TRBD1 (6 bases). Germline V gene data show CDR1 as SGHRS and CDR2 as YFSETQ. This CDR3 comprises 12 residues. Trimming pared 0 bases from V and 15 bases from J, leaving 13 bases between. CDR3 in amino acids: CASSLDRDNVFF. The DNA for the CDR3 is TGCGCCAGCAGCTTGGACAGGGATAATGTGTTCTTC.

The chain has TRBV2 and TRBJ1-5; TRBD1 matches at 10 bases. After removal of 8 bases from V and 3 bases from J, the junction contained 4 bases not matched to a gene. The CDR3 is 14 amino acids. Germline V gives CDR1 SNHLY, CDR2 FYNNEI. The CDR3 loop is CASGGQGLNQPQHF. DNA for the CDR3: TGTGCCAGCGGGGGACAGGGGCTCAATCAGCCCCAGCATTTT. Looking up the rest from reference TRBV2 and TRBJ1-5 gives the full variable domain: EPEVTQTPSHQVTQMGQEVILRCVPISNHLYFYWYRQILGQKVEFLVSFYNNEISEKSEIFDDQFSVERPDGSNFTLKIRSTKLEDSAMYFCASGGQGLNQPQHFGDGTRLSIL.

The V call is TRBV9, the J call TRBJ2-3; 11 positions match TRBD1. J was trimmed by 6 bases and V by 4 bases; bases with no gene match: 10. Germline CDR1 SGDLS, CDR2 YYNGEE. The CDR3 covers 16 residues. CDR3 in amino acids: CASSPSDRGLSDTQYF. The CDR3 region has the DNA TGTGCCAGCAGCCCATCGGACAGGGGGCTTTCCGATACGCAGTATTTT.

The chain recombines TRBV19 with TRBJ2-1; 9 bases are shared with TRBD2. V lost 0 bases, J lost 4 bases, and 7 bases stayed unmatched. CDR1 is LNHDA and CDR2 is SQIVND in the germline V gene (reference sequence). This CDR3 is 17 amino acids long. This CDR3 is CASSIDLASGAYNEQFF. For the CDR3, the DNA is TGTGCCAGTAGTATAGATCTGGCTAGCGGGGCTTACAATGAGCAGTTCTTC.

This clone was counted once. The chain links TRBV29-1 to TRBJ2-3, with TRBD2 matching 10 bases. CDR3 size: 14 residues. V was pared by 5 bases and J by 5 bases, with 7 bases of the junction left unmatched. Germline CDR1 reads SQVTM; CDR2 reads ANQGSEA. CDR3 sequence: CSVRLAGALDTQYF. The CDR3 nucleotides read TGCAGCGTTCGGCTAGCGGGAGCTCTAGATACGCAGTATTTT.

The J gene is TRBJ1-5, the V gene TRBV2; 10 nucleotides agree with TRBD1. V was clipped by 3 bases and J by 6 bases; unmatched bases: 14. The germline V gene has CDR1 SNHLY and CDR2 FYNNEI. This CDR3 is built from 18 residues. The chain's CDR3 is CASSELQPRTGGRQPQHF. The CDR3 region has the DNA TGTGCCAGCAGTGAGCTACAACCGCGGACAGGGGGTCGTCAGCCCCAGCATTTT.

This chain joins TRBV7-3 and TRBJ2-1; TRBD1 agrees at 10 bases. Germline CDR1 reads SGHTA; CDR2 reads FQGTGA. The CDR3 runs to 15 residues. Trimming took 6 bases from V and 9 from J; bases not matched to a gene: 11. The CDR3 reads CASRYTGTGASEQFF. The CDR3 DNA is TGTGCCAGCAGATACACCGGGACAGGGGCTTCTGAGCAGTTCTTC.

This clone was seen only once. The chain uses TRBV7-9 and TRBJ2-7; D is possibly TRBD1 (6 bases). The CDR3 consists of 15 residues. CDR1 is SEHNR, CDR2 FQNEAQ, per germline (reference sequence). V dropped 2 bases and J dropped 2 bases, with 13 bases sitting between them. CDR3 sequence (DNA): TGTGCCAGCAGCTTACCCGGGACACTCGCCTACGAGCAGTACTTC. This codes for CASSLPGTLAYEQYF.

The chain combines TRBV19 with TRBJ2-3; D might be TRBD1 (6 bases). In germline, CDR1 is LNHDA, CDR2 SQIVND (reference sequence). With 9 bases removed from V and 2 bases from J, the gap between germline ends came to 12 bases. The CDR3 has 13 amino acids. Here the CDR3 DNA reads TGTGCCAGCCAGACAGGATACACAGATACGCAGTATTTT. Its protein product is CASQTGYTDTQYF.

This chain links TRBV11-3 with TRBJ2-7; perhaps TRBD2 as D (6 bases). There are 12 residues in the CDR3. CDR1 and CDR2 (germline): SGHNT, YENEEA. Trimming removed 2 bases from V and 5 bases from J, with 7 bases in between. The CDR3 reads CASSLTSHEQYF. The CDR3 DNA follows: TGTGCCAGCAGCTTAACTAGCCACGAGCAGTACTTC.

The J gene is TRBJ2-2, the V gene TRBV5-8; TRBD2 might be the D (6 bases). The CDR3 spans 15 residues. The germline V gene has CDR1 SGHTS and CDR2 YDEGEE. Trimming cost V 5 bases and J 4 bases, with 15 bases left between them. The CDR3 loop reads CASRRRDSSTGELFF. The CDR3 DNA is TGTGCCAGCAGACGGAGGGACTCCAGCACCGGGGAGCTGTTTTTT.

The gene calls are TRBV21-1 and TRBJ1-4; the table's D call of TRBD1 was not tested on the DNA. TRBV21-1 is a recognized pseudogene. This CDR3 comprises 14 residues. In DNA form, the CDR3 reads TGTGCCAGCAGCCCTCGAGGACAGGTTGGGAAACTGTTTTTT. Its translation is CASSPRGQVGKLFF.

This clone was counted a few times. V gene TRBV4-3 combines with J gene TRBJ2-1; 7 bases line up with TRBD2. This CDR3 comprises 16 residues. Losses at the gene ends were 0 bases for V and 4 bases for J; bases not matched to a gene: 6. Germline V lookup: CDR1 LGHNA, CDR2 YSLEER. The CDR3 sequence: CASSQEREWGYNEQFF. The DNA of the CDR3 is TGCGCCAGCAGCCAAGAGCGGGAGTGGGGGTACAATGAGCAGTTCTTC.

The chain links TRBV5-1 to TRBJ2-7; D unclear. The CDR3 runs 12 residues. The V gene's germline CDR1 is SGHRS and CDR2 YFSETQ. The ends were cut back, 4 bases at V and 4 bases at J, with 9 bases in the middle. CDR3 sequence (DNA): TGCGCCAGCAGCCCTTCCTCTTACGAGCAGTACTTC. Protein sequence: CASSPSSYEQYF.

V gene TRBV2 combines with J gene TRBJ2-2; TRBD1 agrees at 9 bases. There are 16 residues in the CDR3. Germline CDR1 reads SNHLY; CDR2 reads FYNNEI. V dropped 5 bases and J dropped 7; count of bases not matched to a gene: 11. As DNA, the CDR3 is TGTGCCAGCAGTACTCGCGGGACAGGGAGCGGCGGGGAGCTGTTTTTT. Translating gives CASSTRGTGSGGELFF.

The V call is TRBV7-9, the J call TRBJ2-7; D might be TRBD2 (6 bases). The germline gives CDR1 SEHNR, CDR2 FQNEAQ (reference sequence). The length of the CDR3 is 16 residues. V shed 1 base and J shed 2 bases, with 15 bases lying between them. The CDR3 sequence is CASSLEPGDGTYEQYF. CDR3 nucleotide sequence: TGTGCCAGCAGCTTAGAACCGGGGGACGGGACCTACGAGCAGTACTTC.

The genes are TRBV9 and TRBJ2-3, with TRBD2 as a possible D gene (7 bases). The germline V gene encodes CDR1 SGDLS and CDR2 YYNGEE. The CDR3 consists of 16 residues. The ends were cut back, 3 bases at V and 5 bases at J, with 19 bases in the middle. CDR3 sequence reads: CASSGAGARKGDTQYF. The CDR3, as DNA: TGTGCCAGCAGCGGGGCGGGGGCTCGGAAGGGAGATACGCAGTATTTT. The full variable domain, rest sourced from reference TRBV9 and TRBJ2-3, is DSGVTQTPKHLITATGQRVTLRCSPRSGDLSVYWYQQSLDQGLQFLIQYYNGEERAKGNILERFSAQQFPDLHSELNLSSLELGDSALYFCASSGAGARKGDTQYFGPGTRLTVL.

J is TRBJ2-3 and V is TRBV7-2, with 10 bases aligning to TRBD2. Germline CDR1 is SGHTA and CDR2 is FQGNSA. This CDR3 has 16 amino acids. V lost 5 bases and J lost 3; bases outside the gene matches: 8. DNA of the CDR3: TGTGCCAGCAGCCAATCTAGCGGGAGAATAACAGATACGCAGTATTTT. It translates to CASSQSSGRITDTQYF.

The chain recombines TRBV5-6 with TRBJ2-1; 8 positions agree with TRBD1. The germline gives CDR1 SGHDT, CDR2 YYEEEE. The CDR3 spans 14 residues. The trim removed 2 bases at V and 8 bases at J, leaving 6 bases unmatched. The CDR3 DNA is TGTGCCAGCAGCTTTGGGACAGGCCTTCATGAGCAGTTCTTC. Amino acids: CASSFGTGLHEQFF.

This clone occurred once. J is TRBJ1-2 and V is TRBV7-9; no firm D call. Trimming cost V 1 base and J 3 bases, with 15 bases left between them. The CDR3 length is 16 residues. The germline V gene has CDR1 SEHNR and CDR2 FQNEAQ (reference sequence). In DNA, the CDR3 is TGTGCCAGCAGCTTAGGAGTGCCAGGTTTCGACTATGGCTACACCTTC. Amino acids: CASSLGVPGFDYGYTF.

The rearrangement links TRBV5-1 to TRBJ2-1; 10 bases match TRBD2. V lost 4 bases to trimming and J lost 7 bases; unmatched junction nucleotides: 8. The CDR3 has 15 residues. The germline V gene encodes CDR1 SGHRS and CDR2 YFSETQ. The CDR3 reads CASSRGSSGSNEQFF. Here the CDR3 DNA reads TGCGCCAGCAGCCGTGGGTCTAGCGGGAGTAATGAGCAGTTCTTC.

V gene TRBV6-1 combines with J gene TRBJ1-2, with TRBD1 identical over 8 bases. V lost 2 bases, J lost 7 bases, and 9 bases stayed unmatched. CDR1 is MNHNS and CDR2 is SASEGT in the germline V gene. This CDR3 spans 15 amino acids. This CDR3 reads CASSELGQAGPGYTF. The DNA for the CDR3 is TGTGCCAGCAGTGAACTGGGACAGGCGGGGCCTGGCTACACCTTC.

The chain links TRBV5-1 to TRBJ2-3; 7 positions agree with TRBD1. This CDR3 spans 14 amino acids. V shed 7 bases, J shed 1 base, and the junction held 6 bases outside the gene matches. Germline CDR1 is SGHRS and CDR2 is YFSETQ. CDR3 DNA: TGCGCCAGCGCCTCGCAGGGGGGCACAGATACGCAGTATTTT. The encoded protein is CASASQGGTDTQYF.

The CDR3 sequence is CASSPGTSGLADTQYF. CDR3 nucleotides: TGTGCCAGCAGCCCCGGGACTAGCGGGTTGGCAGATACGCAGTATTTT. This rearrangement joins TRBV5-4 to TRBJ2-3, with 12 bases lining up with TRBD2. Trimming took 4 bases from V and 4 from J; bases not matched to a gene: 7. In germline, CDR1 is SGHNT, CDR2 YYREEE (reference sequence). There are 16 residues in the CDR3.

The rearrangement uses TRBV21-1 and TRBJ2-7; no DNA check was done on the table's D call, TRBD1. TRBV21-1 is assigned pseudogene status. This CDR3 region has 15 residues. The CDR3 sequence: CASSNGGGSSYEQYF. In DNA form, the CDR3 reads TGTGCCAGCAGCAATGGGGGCGGGTCCTCCTACGAGCAGTACTTC.

This rearrangement joins TRBV28 to TRBJ2-4, with D maybe TRBD1 (5 bases). V dropped 5 bases and J dropped 1 base, with 15 bases sitting between them. Germline loops: CDR1 MDHEN, CDR2 SYDVKM. This CDR3 has 16 residues. The CDR3 sequence: CASSQQTGKAKNIQYF. CDR3 coding DNA: TGTGCCAGCAGTCAACAAACAGGAAAGGCCAAAAACATTCAGTACTTC. Filled out from reference TRBV28 and TRBJ2-4, the complete variable domain reads DVKVTQSSRYLVKRTGEKVFLECVQDMDHENMFWYRQDPGLGLRLIYFSYDVKMKEKGDIPEGYSVSREKKERFSLILESASTNQTSMYLCASSQQTGKAKNIQYFGAGTRLSVL.

This clone has more than one count but fewer than ten. The chain recombines TRBV4-3 with TRBJ2-7; D is uncertain. This CDR3 contains 13 residues. With 0 bases removed from V and 2 bases from J, the gap between germline ends came to 5 bases. CDR1 is LGHNA, CDR2 YSLEER, per germline. CDR3 region: CASSQDRTYEQYF. The DNA for the CDR3 is TGCGCCAGCAGCCAAGACAGGACCTACGAGCAGTACTTC.

The chain links TRBV5-1 to TRBJ2-3; D is undetermined. The CDR3 has 15 residues. V dropped 3 bases and J dropped 0 bases, with 11 bases sitting between them. CDR1 SGHRS and CDR2 YFSETQ come from the germline V gene. CDR3 sequence (DNA): TGCGCCAGCAGCTATGGCGGTTTAAGCACAGATACGCAGTATTTT. This gives the protein CASSYGGLSTDTQYF.

J is TRBJ2-4 and V is TRBV5-1; no clear D gene. Trimming took 4 bases from V and 2 from J, leaving 13 bases between them. Germline CDR1 reads SGHRS; CDR2 reads YFSETQ. This CDR3 has 15 residues. CDR3 loop: CASSLGHGSKNIQYF. DNA of the CDR3: TGCGCCAGCAGCCTAGGCCATGGGTCCAAAAACATTCAGTACTTC.